This T cell receptor beta chain was sequenced in a study of T cell responses to AZD1222 COVID-19 vaccine. Study results and caveats: At baseline, just 6 or 7 AZD1222 recipients tested seropositive. Across the whole spike, CD4 TCRs peaked at regions 160-218 and 743-854. White British donors predominated, females outnumbered males, and clonal diversity was possibly underestimated. The study found Spike-specific TCR breadth and depth rose after two AZD1222 doses.

Worth noting for this clone: The antigen is not known.

TCRdb's copy holds only in-frame clones and misses some; the assay was immunoSEQ multiplex PCR. This table has 200,000 to 300,000 clones, 80% to 95% appearing once. There are 15 residues in the CDR3. Germline CDR1 is MDHEN and CDR2 is SYDVKM. Trimming left V 2 bases short and J 1 base short, with 11 bases between. Here the sequenced sample was peripheral blood, taken on day 0 of AZD1222 vaccination. This sequence joins TRBV28 and TRBJ2-5, with D hard to call. This receptor was identified in an adult in good health. The CDR3 DNA reads TGTGCCAGCAGTTTACCCCAGATGGGCCAAGAGACCCAGTACTTC. Translating it yields CASSLPQMGQETQYF.